A selection of T cell receptor beta chains follows, all from one sample in a study of cytomegalovirus exposure and HLA in healthy donors. TCRdb's table, derived via immunoSEQ multiplex PCR, lists solely in-frame clones and lacks some. Of about 56,000 clones listed, roughly 80% were seen once; the top ten hold 1.7%. Sequencing was done on a sample of PBMCs. These receptors originate from a man between 35 and 55 years old in good health and CMV-seronegative. Both conserved end residues are part of each CDR3. A D gene is named only where the DNA matches it firmly. Size values are once, few and many counts, or a class for expanded clones, and some rows have none.

V gene	J gene	clone size	D gene	CDR3 DNA	CDR3 protein
TRBV4-1	TRBJ2-3	.	.	TGCGCCAGCAGCCAAGTCGGACAGCGCCCATTGATCGCGAATACGCAGTATTTT	CASSQVGQRPLIANTQYF
TRBV11-3	TRBJ2-7	.	.	TGTGCCAGCAGCACAGGTCGAGATTTCTACGAGCAGTACTTC	CASSTGRDFYEQYF
TRBV25-1	TRBJ1-4	.	TRBD1	TGTGCCAGCAGTGCCATGACAGGGCTTAATGAAAAACTGTTTTTT	CASSAMTGLNEKLFF
TRBV28	TRBJ1-6	.	TRBD1	TGTGCCAGCAGTTTGGACAGGGTTTGGTCACCCCTCCACTTT	CASSLDRVWSPLHF
TRBV5-1	TRBJ2-3	.	TRBD1	TGCGCCAGCAGCGGGGGTCAGGGGGTGACAGATACGCAGTATTTT	CASSGGQGVTDTQYF
TRBV20-1	TRBJ2-5	.	.	TGCAGTGCTAGAGCGGAAGAGACCCAGTACTTC	CSARAEETQYF
TRBV7-6	TRBJ2-1	.	TRBD2	TGTGCCAGCAGCTTTGCCACGGGACTAGCGGGGGTAGAGCAGTTCTTC	CASSFATGLAGVEQFF
TRBV11-2	TRBJ2-7	.	TRBD1	TGTGCCAGCAGCTGGGACAGGGACTTTTTCGAGCAGTACTTC	CASSWDRDFFEQYF
TRBV6-6	TRBJ2-3	.	.	TGTGCCAGCAGTTTCGCCACCGGGGAGCGCACAGATACGCAGTATTTT	CASSFATGERTDTQYF
TRBV6-5	TRBJ2-3	.	.	TGTGCCAGCAGGTTACAGGGAGGCACAGATACGCAGTATTTT	CASRLQGGTDTQYF
TRBV11-3	TRBJ2-3	.	TRBD2	TGTGCCAGCAGCTTTAGCGGGGGGCCCACAGATACGCAGTATTTT	CASSFSGGPTDTQYF
TRBV11-3	TRBJ2-7	.	TRBD1	TGTGCCAGCAGCTCTTGGGACAGCTCCTACGAGCAGTACTTC	CASSSWDSSYEQYF
TRBV7-9	TRBJ2-5	.	.	TGTGCCAGCAGCGAGGTGGGTCCAGAGACCCAGTACTTC	CASSEVGPETQYF
TRBV7-9	TRBJ1-1	.	.	TGTGCCAGCAGCCGCGCATGGAGCTGGGGGGACACTGAAGCTTTCTTT	CASSRAWSWGDTEAFF
TRBV4-3	TRBJ2-3	once	TRBD2	TGCGCCAGCAGCCAAGGAGGAAAGGCGGGAGGCACAGATACGCAGTATTTT	CASSQGGKAGGTDTQYF
TRBV7-2	TRBJ2-7	.	.	TGTGCCAGCAGCTTAGCGGCCAGGGGCTACGAGCAGTACTTC	CASSLAARGYEQYF
TRBV6-6	TRBJ1-4	medium-sized	.	TGTGCCAGCAGTTACGTTACAGCAACTAATGAAAAACTGTTTTTT	CASSYVTATNEKLFF
TRBV11-2	TRBJ1-6	.	TRBD1	TGTGCCAGCAGCTTATTGGGACAGGCTTCTCGGAATTCGGATTCACCCCTCCGCTTT	CASSLLGQASRNSDSPLRF
TRBV11-2	TRBJ2-5	.	.	TGTGCCAGCAGCCCACCCGGGGAGACCCAGTACTTC	CASSPPGETQYF
TRBV5-4	TRBJ1-2	.	.	TGTGCCAGCATCGGTATTAGAGGGGGCTACACCTTC	CASIGIRGGYTF
TRBV19	TRBJ2-2	.	.	TGTGCCAGTAGTATGGTCCAGGGGTCCAACCCTTCTGAGCTGTTTTTT	CASSMVQGSNPSELFF
TRBV5-1	TRBJ2-1	.	.	TGCGCCAGCAGCTTGGCAGTAGCTCTCTTCTACAATGAGCAGTTCTTC	CASSLAVALFYNEQFF
TRBV6-5	TRBJ1-6	few	TRBD1	TGTGCCAGCAGCGACGCTCGGACAGGGCTCTCACCCCTCCACTTT	CASSDARTGLSPLHF
TRBV4-3	TRBJ1-6	.	.	TGCGCCAGCAGCCAAGATTCGAGTTCCTATAATTCACCCCTCCACTTT	CASSQDSSSYNSPLHF
TRBV11-3	TRBJ2-5	once	TRBD1	TGTGCCAGCAGCCCTCCGGGACAGCCGCAAGAGACCCAGTACTTC	CASSPPGQPQETQYF
TRBV2	TRBJ1-2	.	TRBD1	TGTGCCAGCAGCGGGGGACAGACCTATGGCTACACCTTC	CASSGGQTYGYTF
TRBV19	TRBJ1-2	.	TRBD1	TGTGCCAGTAGTCTCTCACTGACAGGGGCTGGCTACACCTTC	CASSLSLTGAGYTF
TRBV18	TRBJ2-5	.	.	TGTGCCAGCTCACCCGACCAGACAGTCGGGGAGACCCAGTACTTC	CASSPDQTVGETQYF
TRBV5-1	TRBJ2-3	.	TRBD2	TGCGCCAGCAGCTTGGTGGGGATGACTAGCGGGGGCCACACAGATACGCAGTATTTT	CASSLVGMTSGGHTDTQYF
TRBV28	TRBJ2-3	.	.	TGTGCCAGCAAAACGGGGGGACACACAGATACGCAGTATTTT	CASKTGGHTDTQYF
TRBV27	TRBJ1-2	.	.	TGTGCCAGCAGTTTGGACTCCTTGGGGTATGGCTACACCTTC	CASSLDSLGYGYTF
TRBV6-6	TRBJ2-7	.	TRBD1	TGTGCCAGCAGTTATCTGGGACAGTCCTACGAGCAGTACTTC	CASSYLGQSYEQYF
TRBV11-2	TRBJ1-2	once	.	TGTGCCAGCAGCCTTAGCCGACAGACGAGAGACACCTTC	CASSLSRQTRDTF
TRBV7-2	TRBJ1-6	.	.	TGTGCCAGCAGCTTAGATTCCCGTACGAGGACCCTCCACTTT	CASSLDSRTRTLHF
TRBV9	TRBJ2-5	.	TRBD1	TGTGCCAGCAGCGCAGGGACAGGCATTACCTTGGGAGAGACCCAGTACTTC	CASSAGTGITLGETQYF
TRBV28	TRBJ1-1	few	TRBD1	TGTGCCAGCAGTTTACGCTGGACAGGGACAGTGGAAGCTTTCTTT	CASSLRWTGTVEAFF
TRBV6-5	TRBJ1-1	few	.	TGTGCCAGCAGTTCCTGGACGTCAGGGGTGAACACTGAAGCTTTCTTT	CASSSWTSGVNTEAFF
TRBV6-5	TRBJ2-7	.	.	TGTGCCAGCAGTTACCATACCGGGACACGATACGAGCAGTACTTC	CASSYHTGTRYEQYF
TRBV5-4	TRBJ1-2	.	.	TGTGCCAGCAGCTTGGCCGGGGGCTATGGCTACACCTTC	CASSLAGGYGYTF
TRBV2	TRBJ2-7	.	.	TGTGCCAGCAGTGAAGCGCTTCAGGGGTACGAGCAGTACTTC	CASSEALQGYEQYF
TRBV4-2	TRBJ1-1	.	.	TGTGCCAGCAGCCAAGCACCTTTCGCGGGCACTGAAGCTTTCTTT	CASSQAPFAGTEAFF
TRBV7-9	TRBJ1-2	.	.	TGTGCCAGCAGCCTCGTTGGCAACTATGGCTACACCTTC	CASSLVGNYGYTF
TRBV7-9	TRBJ1-4	.	.	TGTGCCAGCAGCTTAGATTGGGAGAATGAAAAACTGTTTTTT	CASSLDWENEKLFF
TRBV7-9	TRBJ1-1	few	TRBD1	TGTGCCAGCAGCTTAAACGGCAGGGGGATTTTCCCTGAAGCTTTCTTT	CASSLNGRGIFPEAFF
TRBV5-6	TRBJ1-2	.	.	TGTGCCAGCAGCCGAGGAGTGGGCTATGGCTACACCTTC	CASSRGVGYGYTF
TRBV7-9	TRBJ1-1	.	.	TGTGCCAGCAGCTATAGTCGCGACCGGGTGACTGAAGCTTTCTTT	CASSYSRDRVTEAFF
TRBV7-9	TRBJ2-1	.	TRBD2	TGTGCCAGCAGCTTAGACGGCGGGGGGAATTACAATGAGCAGTTCTTC	CASSLDGGGNYNEQFF
TRBV9	TRBJ1-2	.	.	TGTGCCAGCAGACGAGGGCCAAGCTATGGCTACACCTTC	CASRRGPSYGYTF
TRBV11-3	TRBJ1-3	.	.	TGTGCCAGCAGCTTAGGTTCGCGGAACACCATATATTTT	CASSLGSRNTIYF
TRBV5-5	TRBJ2-3	.	TRBD2	TGTGCCAGCAGCTCCATTAGCGGGGTCACAGATACGCAGTATTTT	CASSSISGVTDTQYF
TRBV28	TRBJ1-2	.	TRBD1	TGTGCCAGCAGTTTACTGGACAGGGAGCGCTACACCTTC	CASSLLDRERYTF
TRBV11-2	TRBJ2-1	.	.	TGTGCCAGCAGCCGGGAGTTTTTGGATGAGCAGTTCTTC	CASSREFLDEQFF
TRBV4-3	TRBJ1-5	.	.	TGCGCCAGCAGCCAAGATCGAGCCTACAATCAGCCCCAGCATTTT	CASSQDRAYNQPQHF
TRBV19	TRBJ2-3	.	TRBD2	TGTGCCAGTAGTCCCCACCGCGCATTGGCGGGGGGGCGAGGAGATACGCAGTATTTT	CASSPHRALAGGRGDTQYF
TRBV5-6	TRBJ2-6	.	.	TGTGCCAGCAGCCCCACGACTTGGAATTCTGGGGCCAACGTCCTGACTTTC	CASSPTTWNSGANVLTF
TRBV2	TRBJ2-2	.	TRBD1	TGTGCCAGCAAGTGGACAGGGGGCACAGGGGAGCTGTTTTTT	CASKWTGGTGELFF